Shown below are 13 T cell receptor beta chains from a single sample sequenced in a study of Graves' ophthalmopathy and Graves' hyperthyroidism. Amplified TCR beta CDR3 regions were obtained using RNA transcripts as template. Second-round multiplex PCR came after a first-round RT-PCR that employed HTBI primers. In TCRdb, the multiplex PCR reads were re-called with MiXCR into one record per CDR3 protein. The sample includes 300,000 or so distinct CDR3 sequences, roughly 15% of them seen just once. The sequenced sample was peripheral blood. Receptors originate from an adult man with Graves' ophthalmopathy.

This clonotype came up many times. The V and J genes are TRBV10-3 and TRBJ2-5, with TRBD2 matching 9 bases. V lost 7 bases, J lost 5 bases, and 14 bases stayed unmatched. The CDR3 is 16 amino acids. CDR1 is ENHRY, CDR2 SYGVKD, per germline. The CDR3 bases are TGTGCCATCAAACCAGGATCTAGCGGGATCGGGGAGACCCAGTACTTC. Amino acids: CAIKPGSSGIGETQYF.

At least ten counts were recorded for this clonotype. The rearrangement joins TRBV2 to TRBJ2-2; D gene uncertain. Germline V gives CDR1 SNHLY, CDR2 FYNNEI. The CDR3 length is 10 residues. V was trimmed by 4 bases and J by 8 bases, leaving 2 bases between them. The DNA of the CDR3 is TGTGCCAGCAGTGGGGGGGAGCTGTTTTTT. This codes for CASSGGELFF.

This clonotype was recorded many times. The chain links TRBV19 to TRBJ2-7; 8 positions match TRBD1. Germline-derived CDR1 and CDR2 are LNHDA and SQIVND (reference sequence). V shed 4 bases and J 4 bases; nucleotides not matched to a gene: 9. The CDR3 has 15 residues. The CDR3 DNA sequence: TGTGCCAGTAGTACAGCGACAGGGGCGGGTTACGAGCAGTACTTC. Protein: CASSTATGAGYEQYF.

The chain has TRBV20-1 and TRBJ2-5; unclear D gene. Germline V gene lookup returns CDR1 DFQATT and CDR2 SNEGSKA (reference sequence). The CDR3 is 18 amino acids. Trimming left V 6 bases short and J 2 bases short, with 28 bases between. The CDR3 loop is CSARGQGSRALPQETQYF. The CDR3 region has the DNA TGCAGTGCCCGAGGTCAAGGGTCCCGCGCCTTACCTCAAGAGACCCAGTACTTC.

There are many counts of this clonotype. Here the CDR3 reads CASSSPGQGVRGYTF. Here the CDR3 DNA reads TGTGCCAGCAGCTCCCCGGGACAGGGGGTTCGTGGCTACACCTTC. The chain links TRBV5-4 to TRBJ1-2; 11 bases map to TRBD1. CDR1 SGHNT and CDR2 YYREEE come from the germline V gene (reference sequence). This CDR3 contains 15 residues. V dropped 3 bases and J dropped 7; count of bases not matched to a gene: 8.

At least ten counts were recorded for this clonotype. This chain links TRBV20-1 with TRBJ1-1; D is ambiguous. CDR1 DFQATT and CDR2 SNEGSKA come from the germline V gene (reference sequence). Trimming pared 3 bases from V and 1 base from J, leaving 12 bases between. This CDR3 comprises 14 residues. The CDR3 spells CSARYDGSNTEAFF. DNA for the CDR3: TGCAGTGCTAGGTATGACGGATCGAACACTGAAGCTTTCTTT.

There are many counts of this clonotype. The rearrangement uses TRBV24-1 and TRBJ2-5; TRBD1 agrees at 7 bases. Germline V lookup: CDR1 KGHDR, CDR2 SFDVKD. V trimming: 3 bases; J trimming: 7 bases; junction bases outside the gene matches: 13. The CDR3 is made up of 16 amino acids. This CDR3 reads CATSDPTGTLTGTQYF. The DNA of the CDR3 is TGTGCCACCAGTGATCCGACAGGGACCCTGACAGGGACCCAGTACTTC.

This clonotype was seen repeatedly, ten times or more. Here the CDR3 reads CASSQGQGAGGYTF. The CDR3 DNA is TGCGCCAGCAGCCAGGGACAGGGGGCAGGTGGCTACACCTTC. This chain joins TRBV4-1 and TRBJ1-2; 12 nucleotides agree with TRBD1. V trimming: 3 bases; J trimming: 7 bases; junction bases outside the gene matches: 3. Germline V lookup: CDR1 MGHRA, CDR2 YSYEKL. The CDR3 runs 14 residues.

The table lists this clonotype with many counts. The chain has TRBV30 and TRBJ1-6, with D tentatively TRBD1 (6 bases). With 6 bases removed from V and 7 bases from J, the gap between germline ends came to 19 bases. The germline V gene has CDR1 GTSNPN and CDR2 SVGIG (reference sequence). This CDR3 has 15 amino acids. The CDR3 bases are TGTGCCTGCCGTCCACAGGGATTGGGAAATTCACCCCTCCACTTT. Amino acid sequence: CACRPQGLGNSPLHF.

At least ten counts were recorded for this clonotype. The chain uses TRBV3-1 and TRBJ2-5; 8 bases are shared with TRBD2. The CDR3 totals 13 residues. J lost 5 bases, V lost 8 bases, and 7 bases had no gene match. Germline assignment: CDR1 LGHDT and CDR2 YNNKEL (reference sequence). In DNA form, the CDR3 reads TGTGCCAGCTCGGGGGGGGCGATGGAGACCCAGTACTTC. Amino acids: CASSGGAMETQYF.

This clonotype was counted many times. The chain recombines TRBV6-5 with TRBJ2-7, with TRBD2 matching over 9 bases. V was clipped by 2 bases and J by 2 bases; unmatched bases: 4. CDR3 length: 15 residues. Germline CDR1 MNHEY, CDR2 SVGAGI. CDR3 DNA sequence: TGTGCCAGCAGTTACGCGGGAGGGTCCACCTACGAGCAGTACTTC. It codes for CASSYAGGSTYEQYF.

This clonotype was seen repeatedly, ten times or more. V and J are TRBV6-2 or TRBV6-3 and TRBJ1-2; TRBD1 aligns across 8 bases. This CDR3 spans 12 amino acids. Germline-derived CDR1 and CDR2 are MNHEY and SVGEGT. The V gene end was trimmed by 6 bases and the J gene end by 6 bases; junction bases not matched to a gene: 3. The CDR3: CASSGQGDGYTF. In DNA, the CDR3 is TGTGCCAGCAGCGGACAGGGCGATGGCTACACCTTC.

Details on this clonotype: Given a much more abundant clone one base away, this may be a read error. The chain uses TRBV20-1 and TRBJ1-2; D is uncertain. Germline CDR1 is DFQATT and CDR2 is SNEGSKA (reference sequence). There are 15 residues in the CDR3. Trimming left V 6 bases short and J 4 bases short, with 21 bases between. CDR3 sequence reads: CSAAPTVGALYGYTF. Written as DNA, the CDR3 is TGCAGTGCAGCTCCTACAGTGGGCGCGCTCTATGGCTACACCTTC.